The 4 T cell receptor beta chains listed next were all sequenced from one sample in a study of regulatory T cells in long-lasting Graves disease. The authors built TCR beta libraries using iRepertoire HTBI primers and Arm-PCR of CDR3 regions. TCRdb fed the multiplex PCR reads into MiXCR, producing one record per CDR3 protein. The sample includes approximately 380,000 distinct CDR3 sequences, more than 20% of them seen just once. As for time point: persistent/refractory GD, antithyroid drugs over 5 years with positive TRAb. PBMC RNA served as the TCR library source. The source material was peripheral blood mononuclear cells (PBMCs), sampled when the disease was refractory, from a patient treated with antithyroid drugs. The receptors stem from a female donor with Graves disease.

This clonotype was detected only a few times. The chain uses TRBV7-2 and TRBJ2-5; D unclear. V gave up 1 base and J gave up 5 bases, with 8 bases separating them. CDR1 and CDR2 from the germline V gene are SGHTA and FQGNSA. The CDR3 consists of 13 residues. This CDR3 reads CASSLGVLETQYF. The CDR3 DNA sequence: TGTGCCAGCAGCTTAGGAGTACTCGAGACCCAGTACTTC.

Many counts were recorded for this clonotype. The gene calls are TRBV10-1 and TRBJ2-7; TRBD1 or TRBD2 may be the D gene (5 bases each). V lost 8 bases to trimming and J lost 2 bases, with 7 bases between them. CDR3 length equals 11 residues. Germline CDR1 and CDR2: WNHNN and SYGVQD (reference sequence). In DNA, the CDR3 is TGCGCCAGCGGGACGGCCTACGAGCAGTACTTC. Translation gives CASGTAYEQYF.

Here the CDR3 DNA reads TGTGCCAGCAGCTTAGCGCACGAAAAAGAGACCCAGTACTTC. Protein sequence: CASSLAHEKETQYF. The V call is TRBV7-9, the J call TRBJ2-5; D call uncertain. Germline V CDR1 and CDR2: SEHNR, FQNEAQ (reference sequence). Trimming took 0 bases from V and 3 from J, leaving 8 bases between them. This CDR3 comprises 14 residues.

The J gene is TRBJ1-4, the V gene TRBV5-1; no definite D call. V shed 1 base and J shed 6 bases, with 10 bases lying between them. The CDR3 extends over 14 amino acids. Germline lookup yields CDR1 SGHRS and CDR2 YFSETQ. CDR3 in amino acids: CASSLSGPHEKLFF. The DNA of the CDR3 is TGCGCCAGCAGCTTGTCGGGTCCCCATGAAAAACTGTTTTTT.